This T cell receptor beta chain was documented in a study of blood T cell repertoires in COVID-19. The CDR3 contains 14 residues. V lost 5 bases to trimming and J lost 3 bases; unmatched junction nucleotides: 6. The germline V gene has CDR1 SEHNR and CDR2 FQNEAQ (reference sequence). Method: immunoSEQ multiplex PCR; TCRdb's copy keeps in-frame clones and lacks some. The sample has about 150,000 clones, about four fifths seen once; the top ten hold around 4.8%. Sequences were obtained from peripheral blood. The sequence was collected from a human donor in a cohort sampled during active COVID-19. The chain uses TRBV7-9 and TRBJ2-7; 8 nucleotides agree with TRBD1. The CDR3 is CASSPTDRDYEQYF. CDR3 DNA sequence: TGTGCCAGCAGCCCGACGGACAGGGACTACGAGCAGTACTTC.